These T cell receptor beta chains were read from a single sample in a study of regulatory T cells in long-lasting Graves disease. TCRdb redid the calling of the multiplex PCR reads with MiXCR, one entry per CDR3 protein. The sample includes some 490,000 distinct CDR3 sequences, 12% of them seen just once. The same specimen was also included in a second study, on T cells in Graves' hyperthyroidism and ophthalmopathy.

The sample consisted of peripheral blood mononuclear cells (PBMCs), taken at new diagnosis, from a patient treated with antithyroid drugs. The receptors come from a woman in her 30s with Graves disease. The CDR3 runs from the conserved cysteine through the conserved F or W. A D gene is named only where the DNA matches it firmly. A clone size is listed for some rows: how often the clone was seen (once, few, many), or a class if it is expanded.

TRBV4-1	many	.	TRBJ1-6	CASSQSIRSYNSPLHF	TGCGCCAGCAGCCAGTCCATACGCTCCTATAATTCACCCCTCCACTTT
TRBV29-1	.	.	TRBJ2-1	CSVEGWGLGSNEQFF	TGCAGCGTTGAAGGTTGGGGCTTGGGTTCGAATGAGCAGTTCTTC
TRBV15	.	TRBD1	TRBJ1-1	CATSRAPQETGYTEAFF	TGTGCCACCAGCAGAGCTCCCCAGGAGACAGGGTACACTGAAGCTTTCTTT
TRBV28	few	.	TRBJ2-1	CASLKQGSEQFF	TGTGCCAGCTTGAAACAGGGAAGTGAGCAGTTCTTC
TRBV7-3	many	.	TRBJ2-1	CASSPQAGGEQFF	TGTGCCAGCAGCCCCCAAGCCGGCGGTGAGCAGTTCTTC
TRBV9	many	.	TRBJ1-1	CASSVGGYTEAFF	TGTGCCAGCAGCGTAGGAGGATACACTGAAGCTTTCTTT
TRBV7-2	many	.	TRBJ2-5	CASSVTEETQYF	TGTGCCAGCAGCGTGACTGAAGAGACCCAGTACTTC
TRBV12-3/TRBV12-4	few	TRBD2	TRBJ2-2	CASKAGRHTGELFF	TGTGCCAGCAAAGCGGGAAGGCACACCGGGGAGCTGTTTTTT
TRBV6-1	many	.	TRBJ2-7	CATGMGRFNTLYEQYF	TGTGCCACCGGCATGGGGAGATTTAATACCCTCTACGAGCAGTACTTC
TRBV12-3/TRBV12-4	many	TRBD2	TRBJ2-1	CASSLALAGWFDEQFF	TGTGCCAGCAGTTTAGCACTAGCGGGATGGTTCGATGAGCAGTTCTTC
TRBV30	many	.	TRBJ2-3	CAWSAYTDTQYF	TGTGCCTGGAGTGCCTACACAGATACGCAGTATTTT
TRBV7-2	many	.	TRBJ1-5	CASSLALDGRDNQPQHF	TGTGCCAGCAGCTTAGCGTTGGATGGCAGAGACAATCAGCCCCAGCATTTT
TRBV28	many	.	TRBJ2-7	CASSFSGHRPYEQYF	TGTGCCAGCAGTTTTTCCGGCCACCGCCCCTACGAGCAGTACTTC
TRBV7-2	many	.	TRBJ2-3	CASSPYTDTQYF	TGTGCCAGCAGCCCCTACACAGATACGCAGTATTTT
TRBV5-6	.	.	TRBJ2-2	CASSLWIGVAGELFF	TGTGCCAGCAGCTTGTGGATAGGGGTCGCCGGGGAGCTGTTTTTT
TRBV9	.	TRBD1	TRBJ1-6	CAGAGTANSPLHF	TGTGCCGGAGCCGGGACAGCAAATTCACCCCTCCACTTT
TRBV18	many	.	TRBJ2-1	CASSPLSDPEQFF	TGTGCCAGCTCACCCCTCAGCGACCCAGAGCAGTTCTTC
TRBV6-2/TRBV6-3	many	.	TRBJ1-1	CASSVPLQYTEAFF	TGTGCCAGCAGCGTTCCCTTACAGTACACTGAAGCTTTCTTT
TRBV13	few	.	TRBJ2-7	CASSPRGSVEQYF	TGTGCCAGCAGCCCTCGGGGCAGTGTCGAGCAGTACTTC
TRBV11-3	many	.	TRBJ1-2	CASSYQGYGYTF	TGTGCCAGCAGCTATCAGGGGTATGGCTACACCTTC
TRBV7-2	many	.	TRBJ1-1	CASSLGSMTRAEAFF	TGTGCCAGCAGCTTAGGTAGTATGACGAGGGCTGAAGCTTTCTTT
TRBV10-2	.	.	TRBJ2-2	CASKKDTNTGELFF	TGCGCCAGCAAGAAGGATACGAACACCGGGGAGCTGTTTTTT